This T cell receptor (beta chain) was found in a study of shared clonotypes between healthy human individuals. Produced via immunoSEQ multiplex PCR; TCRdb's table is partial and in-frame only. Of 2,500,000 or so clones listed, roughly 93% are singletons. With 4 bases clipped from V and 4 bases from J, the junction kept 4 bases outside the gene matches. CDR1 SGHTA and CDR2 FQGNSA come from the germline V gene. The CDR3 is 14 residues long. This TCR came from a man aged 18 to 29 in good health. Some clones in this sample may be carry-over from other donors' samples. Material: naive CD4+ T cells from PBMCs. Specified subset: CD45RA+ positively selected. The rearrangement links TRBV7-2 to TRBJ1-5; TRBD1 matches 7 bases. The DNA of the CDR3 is TGTGCCAGCAGCTCGACACAGGGGAATCAGCCCCAGCATTTT. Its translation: CASSSTQGNQPQHF.